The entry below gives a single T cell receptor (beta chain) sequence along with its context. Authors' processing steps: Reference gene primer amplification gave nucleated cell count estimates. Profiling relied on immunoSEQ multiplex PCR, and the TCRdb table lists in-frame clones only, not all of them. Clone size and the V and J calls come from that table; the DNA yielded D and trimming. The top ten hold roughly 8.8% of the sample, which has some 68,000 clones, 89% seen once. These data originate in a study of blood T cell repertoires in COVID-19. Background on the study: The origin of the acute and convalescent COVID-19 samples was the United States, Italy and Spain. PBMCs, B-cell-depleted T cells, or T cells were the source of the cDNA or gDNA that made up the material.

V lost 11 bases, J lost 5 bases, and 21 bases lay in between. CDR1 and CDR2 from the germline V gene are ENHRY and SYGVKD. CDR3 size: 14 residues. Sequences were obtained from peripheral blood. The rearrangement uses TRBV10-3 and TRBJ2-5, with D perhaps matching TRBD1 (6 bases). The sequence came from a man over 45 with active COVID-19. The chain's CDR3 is CAARMGASFETQYF. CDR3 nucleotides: TGTGCCGCCCGGATGGGGGCCTCATTTGAGACCCAGTACTTC.